This TCR beta chain was obtained from a study of OX40 agonist ivuxolimab in advanced cancers. At the level of the whole study: Ivuxolimab was a fully human IgG2 agonistic monoclonal antibody targeting the costimulatory receptor OX40 (CD134). The dose-escalation cohort was approximately 83% male with a mean age of about 60 years, ranging from about 23 to 85. Patients were allowed to have had prior anti-PD-1, anti-PD-L1 or anti-CTLA-4 therapy, and around two fifths of the dose-escalation patients had been treated with checkpoint inhibitors. Among the roughly 52 dose-escalation patients, some 20 had hepatocellular carcinoma, 15 melanoma, 9 renal cell carcinoma and 9 head and neck cancer. Partial responses occurred in three dose-escalation patients: two with cutaneous melanoma and one with hepatocellular carcinoma. Intravenous ivuxolimab was administered to patients every 2 weeks at six dose levels: 0.01, 0.1, 0.3, 1.5, 3 and 10 mg/kg. Peripheral TCRbeta sequencing aimed to test whether ivuxolimab altered TCR sequence diversity and caused clonal T-cell expansion. The paper covers the monotherapy dose-escalation part of the phase I ivuxolimab trial, which included N ≈ 54 patients.

To sequence the TCRbeta CDR3 region, genomic DNA was isolated from the sorted cells. TCRbeta CDR3 regions were sequenced using the immunoSEQ Assay. The table comes from immuneACCESS by way of TCRdb, which keeps in-frame sequences with V and J called. Part of the clones is missing from these tables; in studies checked, under half for an unresolved V gene and the rest for unknown reasons. In all, the sample holds 50,000 to 85,000 clones, and around 84% of those were seen once. The ten biggest clones cover approximately 3.7% of the sample. Here is what the overall study found, with its caveats: At doses from 0.1 to 3.0 mg/kg, clonal expansion was seen in both CD4+ and CD8+ blood T cells between baseline and week 6. Low levels of normalized T-cell clonal expansion were also seen in some patients who did not respond. In the 0.1-3.0 mg/kg groups, partial responders were among the patients with the lowest normalized peripheral clonal expansion, particularly in CD8+ T cells. After ivuxolimab, expanded clones were on average more numerous among CD8+ T cells than among CD4+ T cells. The antigen specificity of the clonally expanded peripheral T cells was not determined.

Note on this clone: Its antigen remains undetermined. The record has no base qualities; no much larger clone is one base away.

Patients with a history of autoimmune disease or receiving systemic immunosuppression were excluded from the trial. Peripheral blood for TCR sequencing was collected from all dose cohorts at baseline, on cycle 4 day 1, and on cycle 7 day 1. The samples were drawn from a first-in-human, open-label, multicenter phase I dose-escalation trial of ivuxolimab. The trial enrolled adults with locally advanced or metastatic head and neck squamous cell, hepatocellular, melanoma or renal cell carcinoma. CD4+ and CD8+ T cells were sorted separately from peripheral blood before TCR sequencing. The source of this sequence is an adult with an advanced solid tumor such as melanoma, head and neck, liver or kidney cancer. The sample consisted of CD4+ or CD8+ T cells sorted from blood, taken in a trial of the OX40 agonist ivuxolimab.

The encoded CDR3 is CASSLVARANTGELFF. In nucleotide form, the sequence is TGCGCCAGCAGCTTGGTAGCCAGGGCGAACACCGGGGAGCTGTTTTTT. The chain is assembled from TRBV5-1 and TRBJ2-2; tentative D gene TRBD1, with 5 bases matching. The CDR3 measures 16 amino acids from cysteine to phenylalanine. Only the CDR3 part of the read is kept: 48 bases, read in frame from the first base. For CDR1 and CDR2, the germline V gene lists SGHRS and YFSETQ. The trim is 0 bases for V and 0 bases for J, with a gap of 9 bases between the germline ends.